These 14 T cell receptor beta chains were all obtained from the same sample, sequenced in a study of cytomegalovirus exposure and HLA in healthy donors. Libraries were prepared by immunoSEQ multiplex PCR; TCRdb keeps only in-frame clonotypes and omits some of them. This table has around 200,000 clones, about 81% appearing once. Specimen: PBMCs. The receptor set was obtained from a woman aged 25 to 45 in good health and CMV-seronegative.

The rearrangement uses TRBV30 and TRBJ1-6; 10 bases fit TRBD1. The ends lost 1 base at V and 8 bases at J; junction bases unmatched: 5. This CDR3 spans 15 amino acids. In germline, CDR1 is GTSNPN, CDR2 SVGIG (reference sequence). The CDR3 DNA reads TGTGCCTGGAGTGGGGACAGGGGTGAATATTCACCCCTCCACTTT. Protein product: CAWSGDRGEYSPLHF.

CDR3 in amino acids: CASSIAGSLYF. The CDR3 coding sequence is TGTGCCAGCAGTATAGCGGGGAGCCTGTACTTC. This chain joins TRBV6-5 and TRBJ2-7; 8 bases fit TRBD2. Germline V lookup: CDR1 MNHEY, CDR2 SVGAGI. Germline trimming cut 5 bases from V and 12 bases from J; bases unmatched to any gene: 6. There are 11 residues in the CDR3.

Concerning this clone itself: At the DNA level, this CDR3 is encoded by other sequences in the same sample as well. The rearrangement uses TRBV30 and TRBJ1-5; TRBD1 agrees at 7 bases. The CDR3 covers 13 residues. Trimming at V came to 3 bases and at J to 7 bases, leaving 6 bases not matched to a gene. From germline, CDR1 is GTSNPN and CDR2 SVGIG (reference sequence). CDR3 nucleotide sequence: TGTGCCTGGAGCCAAGGGGGCCGCCAGCCCCAGCATTTT. Encoded protein: CAWSQGGRQPQHF.

The chain recombines TRBV18 with TRBJ2-7, with 10 bases that match TRBD1. The CDR3 spans 16 residues. Trimming cost V 1 base and J 3 bases; bases outside gene matches: 6. Germline V gene lookup returns CDR1 KGHSH and CDR2 LQKENI. As DNA, the CDR3 is TGTGCCAGCTCACCACGTATGGGACAGGGGAACTACGAGCAGTACTTC. Translation: CASSPRMGQGNYEQYF.

As for this clone: Different DNA sequences within this sample yield the same CDR3. The chain employs TRBV6-5 and TRBJ2-7; D perhaps matches TRBD2 (5 bases). The CDR3 consists of 12 residues. Trimming shortened V by 3 bases and J by 3 bases, and 6 bases separated the two germline ends. Per germline, CDR1 MNHEY and CDR2 SVGAGI. CDR3 sequence reads: CASSYAGYEQYF. DNA for the CDR3: TGTGCCAGCAGTTATGCGGGCTACGAGCAGTACTTC.

V gene TRBV6-5 combines with J gene TRBJ2-2, with D tentatively TRBD2 (7 bases). V was cut by 0 bases and J by 3 bases, with 11 bases left in between. CDR1 is MNHEY, CDR2 SVGAGI, per germline. The CDR3 spans 16 residues. The CDR3 spells CASSYSAGQYTGELFF. The CDR3 DNA reads TGTGCCAGCAGTTACTCAGCGGGACAATACACCGGGGAGCTGTTTTTT.

CDR3 sequence reads: CASSLEGQGALEQFF. Written as DNA, the CDR3 is TGTGCCAGCAGCTTGGAGGGACAGGGGGCCCTTGAGCAGTTCTTC. The V gene is TRBV5-4, the J gene TRBJ2-1; 12 positions agree with TRBD1. This CDR3 is 15 amino acids long. CDR1 SGHNT and CDR2 YYREEE come from the germline V gene (reference sequence). V gave up 0 bases and J gave up 9 bases; unmatched junction bases: 4.

With respect to this clone: Other DNA sequences in this sample translate to the same CDR3. The V gene is TRBV7-9, the J gene TRBJ1-5; D is uncertain. The V gene's germline CDR1 is SEHNR and CDR2 FQNEAQ (reference sequence). V dropped 2 bases and J dropped 1 base, with 3 bases sitting between them. There are 13 residues in the CDR3. CDR3 in amino acids: CASSLSSNQPQHF. In DNA form, the CDR3 reads TGTGCCAGCAGCTTATCAAGCAATCAGCCCCAGCATTTT.

The genes are TRBV20-1 and TRBJ2-7; 7 bases line up with TRBD1. The length of the CDR3 is 11 residues. The ends lost 7 bases at V and 4 bases at J; junction bases unmatched: 4. Germline V gene lookup returns CDR1 DFQATT and CDR2 SNEGSKA (reference sequence). The DNA of the CDR3 is TGCAGTGGTACAGGGGTTTACGAGCAGTACTTC. Encoded protein: CSGTGVYEQYF.

The rearrangement uses TRBV5-1 and TRBJ1-1; 8 bases agree with TRBD1. V gave up 6 bases and J gave up 1 base; unmatched junction bases: 11. The CDR3 totals 16 residues. CDR1 and CDR2 (germline): SGHRS, YFSETQ. DNA for the CDR3: TGCGCCAGCACTCTTCCAGGGACAGGAGCGAACACTGAAGCTTTCTTT. Its protein product is CASTLPGTGANTEAFF.

The V gene is TRBV9, the J gene TRBJ2-7, with D possibly matching TRBD1 (6 bases). Per germline, CDR1 SGDLS and CDR2 YYNGEE. Trimming pared 4 bases from V and 3 bases from J, leaving 17 bases between. The CDR3 spans 15 residues. Written as DNA, the CDR3 is TGTGCCAGCAGCCGGGACCGGGACATACTCTACGAGCAGTACTTC. Protein product: CASSRDRDILYEQYF. Supplemented by reference TRBV9 and TRBJ2-7, the full variable domain reads DSGVTQTPKHLITATGQRVTLRCSPRSGDLSVYWYQQSLDQGLQFLIQYYNGEERAKGNILERFSAQQFPDLHSELNLSSLELGDSALYFCASSRDRDILYEQYFGPGTRLTVT.

CDR3 DNA: TGCGCCAGCAGCTTGGCCGGGGACAGTCCGTTGGGTGAAGCTTTCTTT. It specifies CASSLAGDSPLGEAFF. The chain uses TRBV5-1 and TRBJ1-1; 7 bases match TRBD1. Germline V gene sequence: CDR1 SGHRS, CDR2 YFSETQ. CDR3 length: 16 residues. The trim removed 0 bases at V and 7 bases at J, leaving 12 bases unmatched. Filled out from reference TRBV5-1 and TRBJ1-1, the complete variable domain reads KAGVTQTPRYLIKTRGQQVTLSCSPISGHRSVSWYQQTPGQGLQFLFEYFSETQRNKGNFPGRFSGRQFSNSRSEMNVSTLELGDSALYLCASSLAGDSPLGEAFFGQGTRLTVV.

In its sample, this clone was seen a few times. The V and J genes are TRBV4-1 and TRBJ1-5, with D perhaps TRBD1 (6 bases). V lost 2 bases and J 3 bases, leaving 11 bases between the germline ends. This CDR3 spans 15 amino acids. The germline CDR1 and CDR2 sequences are MGHRA and YSYEKL. The CDR3 loop is CASSQPRDNNQPQHF. The DNA for the CDR3 is TGCGCCAGCAGCCAACCCCGGGACAACAATCAGCCCCAGCATTTT.

In this sample, this clone turned up once. V is TRBV15 and J is TRBJ1-2; TRBD1 matches 8 bases. Germline CDR1 LNHNV, CDR2 YYDKDF (reference sequence). The CDR3 sequence is 13 residues long. V shed 6 bases and J 3 bases; nucleotides not matched to a gene: 3. The CDR3 nucleotides are TGTGCCACCAGACAGGGGGGGGACTATGGCTACACCTTC. This translates into CATRQGGDYGYTF.